These 18 T cell receptor beta chains came from one sample sequenced in a study of shared clonotypes between healthy human individuals. Assay used: immunoSEQ multiplex PCR; TCRdb lists only in-frame clones, some missing. The table has approximately 640,000 clones, 72% seen once. Source material: memory CD4+ T cells sorted from blood. Sample subset: CD45RA-negative fraction. These receptors came from a woman in her twenties or thirties in good health.

The chain links TRBV27 to TRBJ2-7, with TRBD1 identical over 8 bases. The CDR3 is 16 amino acids. Germline V gene lookup returns CDR1 MNHEY and CDR2 SMNVEV (reference sequence). J gave up 5 bases and V 5 bases, and 14 bases lay outside the gene matches. CDR3 DNA: TGTGCCAGCAGTAGAACCGGGACAGGCTTAGTCCACGAGCAGTACTTC. Protein product: CASSRTGTGLVHEQYF.

This clone has a handful of counts. The chain links TRBV5-1 to TRBJ2-1, with D possibly TRBD1 on 5 matching bases. CDR3 length: 14 amino acids. The V and J ends lost 5 bases and 5 bases respectively, with 14 bases between them. Germline V gene data show CDR1 as SGHRS and CDR2 as YFSETQ. The CDR3, as DNA: TGCGCCAGCAGTCTCATGGGGCGGAACAATGAGCAGTTCTTC. Translation gives CASSLMGRNNEQFF.

The chain couples TRBV7-9 to TRBJ2-1, with 10 bases aligning to TRBD2. The length of the CDR3 is 14 residues. Losses at the gene ends were 3 bases for V and 5 bases for J; bases not matched to a gene: 1. Germline V gene sequence: CDR1 SEHNR, CDR2 FQNEAQ (reference sequence). CDR3 sequence (DNA): TGTGCCAGCAGCTTTAGCGGGGGGAACAATGAGCAGTTCTTC. It codes for CASSFSGGNNEQFF.

The chain uses TRBV4-2 and TRBJ2-7; 7 nucleotides match TRBD2. CDR1 and CDR2 from the germline V gene are LGHNA and YNFKEQ. J was trimmed by 6 bases and V by 0 bases; bases with no gene match: 14. The length of the CDR3 is 17 residues. The chain's CDR3 is CASSQDLGAGRSPEQYF. Here the CDR3 DNA reads TGTGCCAGCAGCCAAGATCTCGGAGCGGGAAGGTCACCCGAGCAGTACTTC.

The CDR3 DNA is TGTGCCAGCAGCTTAGTGGTCGGGACATTTTCCTCCTACGAGCAGTACTTC. Translation: CASSLVVGTFSSYEQYF. V usage is TRBV7-8 and J usage is TRBJ2-5, with a possible D match to TRBD1 (6 bases). The closer fit of TRBJ2-7 to the DNA end suggests the J call may be wrong. The CDR3 sequence is 17 residues long. The germline V gene has CDR1 SGHVS and CDR2 FQNEAQ.

The V gene is TRBV6-6, the J gene TRBJ2-3; 10 positions match TRBD1. Germline assignment: CDR1 MNHNY and CDR2 SVGAGI (reference sequence). V was clipped by 4 bases and J by 3 bases; unmatched bases: 4. The CDR3 length is 15 residues. The CDR3 protein is CASSWGQGRTDTQYF. In DNA, the CDR3 is TGTGCCAGCAGTTGGGGACAGGGGAGAACAGATACGCAGTATTTT.

The rearrangement joins TRBV18 to TRBJ2-1; D might be TRBD2 (7 bases). Germline V lookup: CDR1 KGHSH, CDR2 LQKENI. The length of the CDR3 is 16 residues. Between the trimmed V and J ends, which lost 4 bases and 0 bases, there was a span of 13 bases. The CDR3 loop reads CASSQGGGPSYNEQFF. CDR3 nucleotide sequence: TGTGCCAGCTCACAGGGGGGAGGGCCCTCCTACAATGAGCAGTTCTTC.

The V and J genes are TRBV6-5 and TRBJ2-3; 8 bases align to TRBD2. Germline values: CDR1 MNHEY, CDR2 SVGAGI. Unmatched junction bases numbered 3, after V lost 0 bases and J lost 4 bases. The CDR3 length is 15 residues. CDR3 protein: CASSYSGLAPDTQYF. DNA of the CDR3: TGTGCCAGCAGTTACTCTGGACTAGCCCCAGATACGCAGTATTTT.

This clone was seen a handful of times. At the DNA level, this CDR3 is encoded by other sequences in the same sample as well. V gene TRBV27 combines with J gene TRBJ2-5; 8 bases match TRBD1. The CDR3 runs to 13 residues. Unmatched junction bases numbered 4, after V lost 6 bases and J lost 4 bases. The germline gives CDR1 MNHEY, CDR2 SMNVEV (reference sequence). The CDR3 DNA sequence: TGTGCCAGCAGGCTAACAGGGGGAGAGACCCAGTACTTC. Its translation: CASRLTGGETQYF.

This rearrangement joins TRBV5-4 to TRBJ2-1; tentatively, D is TRBD1 (5 bases). The length of the CDR3 is 16 residues. CDR1 and CDR2 (germline): SGHNT, YYREEE (reference sequence). Trimming shortened V by 0 bases and J by 4 bases, and 14 bases separated the two germline ends. Here the CDR3 DNA reads TGTGCCAGCAGCTTGGGGGGCGGTTATCAGTACAATGAGCAGTTCTTC. This codes for CASSLGGGYQYNEQFF.

The V and J genes are TRBV19 and TRBJ1-1; D may be TRBD1 (6 bases). The V end was cut by 5 bases, the J end by 3 bases, with 13 bases between. CDR3 size: 14 residues. Germline V gives CDR1 LNHDA, CDR2 SQIVND (reference sequence). The CDR3 DNA follows: TGTGCCAGTAGTCTGAGAGGGGGGTACACTGAAGCTTTCTTT. Amino acids: CASSLRGGYTEAFF.

The V call is TRBV27, the J call TRBJ2-7; 8 nucleotides line up with TRBD1. The CDR3 sequence is 13 residues long. The junction had 7 bases not matched to a gene; V was cut back by 5 bases and J by 7 bases. Germline CDR1 MNHEY, CDR2 SMNVEV (reference sequence). In DNA, the CDR3 is TGTGCCAGCAGTATAACGGACAGGGAAGAGCAGTACTTC. This encodes CASSITDREEQYF.

This clone was counted ten times or more. V gene TRBV5-1 combines with J gene TRBJ1-1; the match to TRBD1 covers 9 bases. Trimming removed 0 bases from V and 4 bases from J; junction bases left unmatched: 7. There are 16 residues in the CDR3. The germline V gene encodes CDR1 SGHRS and CDR2 YFSETQ. CDR3 bases: TGCGCCAGCAGCTTGGAATGGACAGGGGTAGGCACTGAAGCTTTCTTT. Its translation is CASSLEWTGVGTEAFF.

This clone was recorded only once. V gene TRBV28 combines with J gene TRBJ2-7; D remains ambiguous. CDR3 length: 14 amino acids. The germline gives CDR1 MDHEN, CDR2 SYDVKM. The V end lost 3 bases, the J end lost 2 bases, and 11 bases lay between the germline ends. The CDR3 loop is CASSFPWVPYEQYF. In DNA, the CDR3 is TGTGCCAGCAGTTTCCCCTGGGTACCCTACGAGCAGTACTTC. The full variable domain, with the rest looked up from reference TRBV28 and TRBJ2-7, is DVKVTQSSRYLVKRTGEKVFLECVQDMDHENMFWYRQDPGLGLRLIYFSYDVKMKEKGDIPEGYSVSREKKERFSLILESASTNQTSMYLCASSFPWVPYEQYFGPGTRLTVT.

This chain joins TRBV11-1 and TRBJ2-7; either TRBD1 or TRBD2 may supply D (5 bases each). CDR3 length equals 16 residues. V dropped 2 bases and J dropped 2 bases, with 16 bases sitting between them. Germline values: CDR1 SGHAT, CDR2 FQDESV (reference sequence). CDR3 sequence (DNA): TGTGCCAGCAGCTTAATCACCTGGGACCGGGCCTACGAGCAGTACTTC. Protein: CASSLITWDRAYEQYF.

The chain recombines TRBV7-9 with TRBJ1-4; D uncertain. V lost 5 bases, J lost 7 bases, and 5 bases lay in between. The CDR3 is 11 amino acids. Germline-derived CDR1 and CDR2 are SEHNR and FQNEAQ (reference sequence). The CDR3 spells CASSLFEKLFF. In nucleotides, the CDR3 is TGTGCCAGCAGCCTTTTTGAAAAACTGTTTTTT. The whole variable domain, filled in from reference TRBV7-9 and TRBJ1-4, reads DTGVSQNPRHKITKRGQNVTFRCDPISEHNRLYWYRQTLGQGPEFLTYFQNEAQLEKSRLLSDRFSAERPKGSFSTLEIQRTEQGDSAMYLCASSLFEKLFFGSGTQLSVL.

The chain uses TRBV6-6 and TRBJ1-1; 8 bases are a match to TRBD1. V shed 6 bases and J 3 bases; nucleotides not matched to a gene: 12. The CDR3 runs 16 residues. Germline V CDR1 and CDR2: MNHNY, SVGAGI (reference sequence). The CDR3 is CASSPGQGRGYTEAFF. The CDR3 DNA reads TGTGCCAGCAGCCCCGGACAGGGCCGAGGGTACACTGAAGCTTTCTTT.

The chain combines TRBV19 with TRBJ1-5; the match to TRBD1 covers 8 bases. V lost 6 bases, J lost 3 bases, and 10 bases stayed unmatched. This CDR3 has 16 amino acids. The germline CDR1 and CDR2 sequences are LNHDA and SQIVND (reference sequence). In nucleotides, the CDR3 is TGTGCCAGTAGACTGACAGGGGAATGGGCCAATCAGCCCCAGCATTTT. This sequence encodes CASRLTGEWANQPQHF.